This T cell receptor beta chain came from a study of cytomegalovirus exposure and HLA in healthy donors. Study outcomes and limitations: The authors later found TCR association rates varying by HLA locus, with DRB1 most and HLA-C fewest.

PCR used 60 Vbeta primers and 13 Jbeta primers. Some clones are missing from TCRdb's copy, which holds only in-frame ones; the method was immunoSEQ multiplex PCR. The sample contains about 140,000 clones, about 80% of which appear only once. This clone has more than one count but fewer than ten. Its cognate antigen is unknown. The V and J ends lost 6 bases and 4 bases respectively, with 13 bases between them. Germline CDR1 reads SGHRS; CDR2 reads YFSETQ. The CDR3 has 14 amino acids. This TCR came from a woman in her thirties or forties in good health and CMV-seronegative. Sequencing input: PBMCs. The rearrangement joins TRBV5-1 to TRBJ2-2, with D possibly TRBD1 on 6 matching bases. The CDR3, as DNA: TGCGCCAGCAACCAGGGGCCGGGCACCGGGGAGCTGTTTTTT. This codes for CASNQGPGTGELFF.